The text below deals with one TCR beta chain. The sample originates from a study of blood T cell repertoires in COVID-19. In germline, CDR1 is MNHEY, CDR2 SVGEGT. Unmatched junction bases numbered 8, after V lost 3 bases and J lost 5 bases. This CDR3 region has 18 residues. Assay: immunoSEQ multiplex PCR; the TCRdb copy retains only in-frame clones and omits some. Of around 130,000 clones listed, approximately 89% are singletons. This sequence originates from a human donor in a cohort sampled during active COVID-19. The sample was peripheral blood. The chain carries TRBV6-2 or TRBV6-3 and TRBJ2-1; 15 nucleotides match TRBD2. This CDR3 is CASSYFRGLAGGHNEQFF. The CDR3 DNA reads TGTGCCAGCAGTTATTTCCGGGGACTAGCGGGAGGTCACAATGAGCAGTTCTTC.